Below, 5 T cell receptor beta chains from the same sample are listed, as sequenced in a study of PD-1 blockade in classical Hodgkin lymphoma. The time point is: cycle 4 day 1 (C4D1), after about 6 weeks of nivolumab. Every patient relapsed after autologous stem cell transplantation, and brentuximab vedotin exposure varied. Researchers report purifying CD4+ T cells from thawed PBMCs by magnetic negative selection. TCRdb keeps only in-frame clones here, not all; method: immunoSEQ multiplex PCR. The table records 27,000 or so clones, about 85% of them present only once. The material was CD4+ T cells from blood, obtained before the fourth cycle of nivolumab. All receptors come from a human donor with classical Hodgkin lymphoma.

The chain combines TRBV19 with TRBJ2-1, with TRBD2 as a possible D gene (6 bases). This CDR3 region has 16 residues. Trimming removed 6 bases from V and 5 bases from J, with 20 bases in between. Per the germline V gene, CDR1 is LNHDA and CDR2 is SQIVND (reference sequence). DNA of the CDR3: TGTGCCAGTAGCCCTGGGCGGGACCTTCTCCACAATGAGCAGTTCTTC. Its protein is CASSPGRDLLHNEQFF. Together with reference TRBV19 and TRBJ2-1, the CDR3 gives the full variable domain: DGGITQSPKYLFRKEGQNVTLSCEQNLNHDAMYWYRQDPGQGLRLIYYSQIVNDFQKGDIAEGYSVSREKKESFPLTVTSAQKNPTAFYLCASSPGRDLLHNEQFFGPGTRLTVL.

The V and J genes are TRBV5-6 and TRBJ2-2, with D unresolved. Trimming cost V 3 bases and J 2 bases, with 5 bases left between them. Per the germline V gene, CDR1 is SGHDT and CDR2 is YYEEEE. The CDR3 covers 13 residues. In nucleotides, the CDR3 is TGTGCCAGCAGCTCCCAAAACACCGGGGAGCTGTTTTTT. Amino acids: CASSSQNTGELFF.

The J gene is TRBJ1-2, the V gene TRBV15, with a possible D match to TRBD1 (5 bases). Trimming took 3 bases from V and 5 from J, leaving 28 bases between them. In germline, CDR1 is LNHNV, CDR2 YYDKDF (reference sequence). The CDR3 is made up of 19 amino acids. CDR3 sequence (DNA): TGTGCCACCAGCAGTTTTCTAATTGGGGCAGACCTCCCACCGTATGGCTACACCTTC. This translates into CATSSFLIGADLPPYGYTF.

In DNA, the CDR3 is TGTGCCACCAGCAGAGGGGGCATGCATCAGCCCCAGCATTTT. It translates to CATSRGGMHQPQHF. V gene TRBV15 combines with J gene TRBJ1-5, with a tentative D call TRBD1 (5 bases). Trimming removed 1 base from V and 5 bases from J, with 9 bases in between. The germline V gene encodes CDR1 LNHNV and CDR2 YYDKDF (reference sequence). CDR3 length: 14 amino acids.

This chain connects TRBV6-1 to TRBJ1-2; unclear D gene. The V end lost 6 bases, the J end lost 8 bases, and 16 bases lay between the germline ends. CDR1 is MNHNS, CDR2 SASEGT, per germline. CDR3 size: 13 residues. CDR3 sequence reads: CASRKTGSGGYTF. The CDR3 DNA sequence: TGTGCCAGCAGAAAAACCGGGAGCGGGGGCTACACCTTC.